Shown below are 2 T cell receptor beta chains from a single sample sequenced in a study of vaccination effects on CD4 cells after COVID-19. Antigens for these TCRs are unknown. Ahead of sequencing, the ViraFEST assay grew antigen-specific CD4+ T cells using viral peptide pools. The culture ran for roughly 10 days before CD4+ T cells were isolated. The person acquired a PCR-confirmed SARS-CoV-2 infection between March and December 2020. Participants were given two doses of BNT162b2 or mRNA-1273 vaccine. Repertoires were generated with immunoSEQ multiplex PCR, while TCRdb's copy carries only in-frame clones and drops some. The table lists 15,000 or so clones, about 80% of them singletons. The input for sequencing was CD4+ T cells from PBMCs cultured with SARS-CoV-2 spike peptides, taken after COVID-19 vaccination. Receptor source: a human donor who had a prior SARS-CoV-2 infection.

This chain joins TRBV11-2 and TRBJ1-1, with D perhaps matching TRBD1 (5 bases). V was pared by 5 bases and J by 1 base, with 23 bases between. Germline CDR1 and CDR2: SGHAT and FQNNGV. The CDR3 totals 18 residues. CDR3: CASSRRRGPEVQNTEAFF. The CDR3 DNA follows: TGTGCCAGCAGCCGAAGAAGGGGTCCGGAAGTCCAGAACACTGAAGCTTTCTTT.

The V and J genes are TRBV5-6 and TRBJ1-2; D might be TRBD1 (6 bases). CDR1 is SGHDT, CDR2 YYEEEE, per germline. The CDR3 is 16 amino acids. With 0 bases removed from V and 4 bases from J, the gap between germline ends came to 16 bases. CDR3 bases: TGTGCCAGCAGCTTGGCCTTTTCCACAGGGAGCTATGGCTACACCTTC. Its protein is CASSLAFSTGSYGYTF.